This T cell receptor beta chain comes out of a study of T cells after posttransplantation cyclophosphamide (dated by TCRdb to 2015 to 2016). In terms of the full investigation: Using TRB sequencing, the study followed how the T cell repertoire reconstituted after myeloablative bone marrow transplantation in which posttransplantation cyclophosphamide served as GVHD prophylaxis. Samples from a few dozen PTCy-treated patients and fewer than 20 related bone marrow donors of those patients were subjected to antigen receptor sequencing. Blood from all 30 or so PTCy patients with 1-year posttransplant specimens was subjected to TRB sequencing. In 3 patients, TRB sequencing was also performed on up to roughly 3 more blood samples taken 2 to 5.2 years after transplant, and in a handful of patients, pretransplant blood was also TRB-sequenced. Because TRA and TRB clonality were tightly correlated in fewer than ten samples, subsequent TCR analyses were focused on TRB only. Public TRB sequences were compared against a database of over 3,000 sequences linked to responses to pathogens, tumor antigens, self-antigens and alloantigens.

With respect to this clone: The antigen this receptor binds is unknown. Qualities for individual bases were not recorded, and no much larger clone is one base off.

CDR1 and CDR2, per the germline V gene (reference sequence), are GTSNPN and SVGIG. V has 0 bases trimmed and J has 3 bases trimmed; junction bases matching no gene number 6. Counted from cysteine to phenylalanine, this CDR3 has 15 amino acids. This entry keeps only the CDR3 DNA: 45 bases, framed from base 1. The sample's treatment or condition label, in plain terms: high-dose cyclophosphamide on days +3 and +4 as single-agent GVHD prophylaxis. Patients in the PTCy group got busulfan and fludarabine conditioning, a marrow graft from a related or unrelated donor, and cyclophosphamide on days +3 and +4. The PTCy-treated patients were enrolled in a prospective multi-institutional clinical trial. Peripheral blood and bone marrow mononuclear cells were isolated by Ficoll-Hypaque density centrifugation and cryopreserved. TRB sequencing used genomic DNA with the immunoSEQ assay at survey resolution or the hsTCRB kit. As for the original processing: The immunoSEQ software handled the initial read processing, while the LymphoSeq R package was used for the repertoire analyses. For each TRB dataset, clonality was calculated as 1 minus normalized Shannon entropy, and the Gini coefficient was computed as well. Phenotypes of unsorted samples were inferred by mapping TRB sequences from sorted subsets of the recipient or donor onto unsorted samples of the same recipient. TCRdb took this table from immuneACCESS and kept in-frame rearrangements with V and J called. Such tables lack part of the clones; where checked against another copy, unresolved V genes explain under half of the gap, and the rest is unexplained. D and trimming come from the DNA, and the V and J calls and clone size come from that table. The sample table holds some 11,000 clones, of which around four fifths were seen once. Clones ranked in the top ten supply 15% of the sample.

Points the paper makes about the study in general: Across the 45 or so patients, TRB clonality was highly associated with recipient CMV seropositivity and CMV reactivation, and diversity with PTCy was similar to that in the CNI/methotrexate controls. Donor-recipient similarity was low at 1-2 months but rose over the first year, and later blood repertoires were often dominated by donor CD8+ memory clones. The TRB repertoires of T cells infiltrating skin or the GI tract showed only limited overlap with the TRB repertoires found in blood.

The rearranged segments are TRBV30 and TRBJ2-7, and 9 bases in between align with TRBD1. Here the sequenced sample was PBMCs, taken approximately 2,000 days after allogeneic stem cell transplant with posttransplant cyclophosphamide. The sequence derives from a female patient aged 50-59 years who received an allogeneic stem cell transplant from a related donor, was CMV-positive, and had no GVHD. Some T cells may derive from the graft donor when a transplant has been performed. The CDR3 here reads CAWSVGGTGHYEQYF. The nucleotides read TGTGCCTGGAGTGTAGGGGGGACAGGGCACTACGAGCAGTACTTC.